The TCR beta chain described here comes from a study of Ad26.COV2.S vaccination and SARS-CoV-2 variants. Trimming at V came to 3 bases and at J to 0 bases, leaving 10 bases not matched to a gene. CDR1 MGHRA and CDR2 YSYEKL come from the germline V gene. CDR3 size: 18 residues. Only in-frame clones appear in the TCRdb table, and some are missing; sequencing was by immunoSEQ multiplex PCR. This sample has hundreds of thousands of clones, with roughly 90% found just once. Stated treatment: 19 received Ad26.COV2.S at low or high dose, single or two shots; several received placebo; per-sample allocation not given. Samples were taken on day 63 after the first vaccine or placebo injection. Recruitment in Boston yielded a donor of adult age, 18-55 years.

Sample: peripheral blood, taken in a trial of Ad26.COV2.S vaccine versus placebo. This chain links TRBV4-1 with TRBJ2-1; TRBD2 matches 8 bases. The sequence derives from a person aged 18-65 years who received the Ad26.COV2.S COVID-19 vaccine or a placebo. The CDR3 coding sequence is TGCGCCAGCAGCCAGAGCGGGGGCCCTACCAGCTCCTACAATGAGCAGTTCTTC. Translation gives CASSQSGGPTSSYNEQFF.